What follows describes a single T cell receptor beta chain. Antigen unknown. Each ophthalmopathy patient scored at least 3 on the Clinical Activity Score and at least 4 on NOSPECS grade, with duration under 3 months. Uncontrolled infection, other autoimmune disease, pregnancy or lactation excluded patients. This entry comes from a study of T cells in Graves' hyperthyroidism and ophthalmopathy. Findings and limits, study-wide: Blood held most thyroid clonotypes expanded above 0.001 frequency.

Template material for amplifying TCR beta CDR3 regions consisted of RNA transcripts. The study used the HTBI primer set for a first-round RT-PCR of the TCR CDR3. MiXCR, run by TCRdb on the multiplex PCR reads, gives a single entry per CDR3 protein. The sample contains 500,000 to 750,000 distinct CDR3 sequences, about 14% of which appear only once. The CDR3 consists of 14 residues. Losses at the gene ends were 6 bases for V and 9 bases for J; bases not matched to a gene: 6. Looked up from germline, CDR1 is KGHSH and CDR2 is LQKENI. This receptor was identified in a woman aged 18-29 years with Graves' ophthalmopathy. The sample was blood. This chain uses TRBV18 with TRBJ2-1, with 12 bases that match TRBD1. The CDR3 DNA sequence: TGTGCCAGCTCGGCGGGACAGGGGGCGAGTGAGCAGTTCTTC. This codes for CASSAGQGASEQFF.